This entry concerns a single T cell receptor beta chain. Germline V gene sequence: CDR1 LNHDA, CDR2 SQIVND (reference sequence). The CDR3 is 15 residues long. The J segment lost 2 bases and the V segment lost 6 bases, leaving 5 bases of the junction unmatched. This table comes from immunoSEQ multiplex PCR, and its TCRdb copy is limited to in-frame clones, with some not included. The data contain about 94,000 clones, approximately 84% of them singletons. These data originate in a study of blood T cell repertoires in COVID-19. The source of this sequence is a man between 60 and 75 years old with acute or convalescent COVID-19. The sample was peripheral blood. V gene TRBV19 combines with J gene TRBJ1-5; TRBD1 matches 9 bases. CDR3 nucleotide sequence: TGTGCCAGTAGGGGGGACAGGGTGGGCAATCAGCCCCAGCATTTT. Translating gives CASRGDRVGNQPQHF.